Listed below are T cell receptor beta chains from one sample, sequenced in a study of human T cells and chemical hapten exposure. One entry per CDR3 protein results from TCRdb running MiXCR on the RACE reads. The table lists 85,000 to 100,000 distinct CDR3 sequences, less than 35% of them singletons. Sequencing used whole blood, obtained in connection with sensitization to the hapten diphenylcyclopropenone (DPC). All receptors come from a man between 35 and 55 years old with alopecia areata. Some clones in this sample may be carry-over from other donors' samples. The CDR3 runs from the conserved cysteine through the conserved F or W. The D gene is left open where the match is weak. Size is stated for part of the rows, as once, few or many counts, or as a class when the clone is expanded.

>TRBJ1-4|TRBV6-6|.|few
CASSFANEKLFF
TGTGCCAGCAGTTTCGCCAATGAAAAACTGTTTTTT
>TRBJ2-3|TRBV7-8|.|few
CASNGRNPTDTQYF
TGTGCCAGCAACGGACGTAACCCCACAGATACGCAGTATTTT
>TRBJ2-5|TRBV5-1|.|.
CASSLKQETQYF
TGCGCCAGCAGCTTGAAACAAGAGACCCAGTACTTC
>TRBJ1-1|TRBV7-3|.|few
CASSLSGLAEAFF
TGTGCCAGCAGCTTAAGCGGCTTGGCTGAAGCTTTCTTT
>TRBJ1-1|TRBV7-8|.|few
CASSLGVAAEAFF
TGTGCCAGCAGCTTAGGAGTAGCGGCTGAAGCTTTCTTT
>TRBJ2-3|TRBV27|.|.
CASSLSGRSTDTQYF
TGTGCCAGCAGTTTATCAGGCAGGAGTACAGATACGCAGTATTTT
>TRBJ1-1|TRBV7-9|.|.
CASGMGLQLGGTEAFF
TGTGCTAGCGGGATGGGACTTCAACTGGGGGGCACTGAAGCTTTCTTT
>TRBJ2-3|TRBV28|TRBD2|.
CASSPPTFKRGDTQYF
TGTGCCAGCAGTCCCCCCACATTCAAGCGGGGAGATACGCAGTATTTT
>TRBJ2-6|TRBV6-6|.|.
CASSRDRGGANVLTF
TGTGCCAGCAGTCGCGACAGAGGCGGGGCCAACGTCCTGACTTTC
>TRBJ1-5|TRBV6-5|TRBD1|.
CASGGTADNQPQHF
TGTGCCAGCGGAGGGACAGCCGACAATCAGCCCCAGCATTTT
>TRBJ1-1|TRBV20-1|.|few
CSARDGRGRAFF
TGCAGTGCTAGAGATGGCCGGGGCCGGGCTTTCTTT
>TRBJ2-7|TRBV12-3/TRBV12-4|.|.
CASSFGAGAYEQYF
TGTGCCAGCAGTTTCGGGGCTGGAGCCTACGAGCAGTACTTC